The rows below give T cell receptor beta chains drawn from one sample of a study of memory CD4+ T cells and cytomegalovirus serostatus. Only in-frame clones appear in the TCRdb table, and some are missing; sequencing was by immunoSEQ multiplex PCR. The data hold around 99,000 clones, with over 70% observed a single time. What was sequenced was memory CD4+ T cells from blood. These TCRs come from an adult in good health and CMV-seropositive. Each CDR3 is given with its conserved first and last residue. D genes are given only for firm matches. Clone size is stated in some rows and not others, as once, few, many or a class when expanded.

v_gene,d_gene,len,abundance,j_gene,CDR3nt,CDR3aa
TRBV5-4,NA,14,NA,TRBJ2-3,TGTGCCAGCAGCTACACAGACAGCACAGATACGCAGTATTTT,CASSYTDSTDTQYF
TRBV11-2,NA,13,NA,TRBJ2-7,TGTGCCAGCAGCTTATCGGAGGGGAACGAGCAGTACTTC,CASSLSEGNEQYF
TRBV4-2,TRBD1,17,NA,TRBJ1-3,TGTGCCAGCAGCCAAGATCCAACAGGGGTCTCTGGAAACACCATATATTTT,CASSQDPTGVSGNTIYF
TRBV2,NA,14,NA,TRBJ2-7,TGTGCCAGCAGTGATTGGGCTAATGACTACGAGCAGTACTTC,CASSDWANDYEQYF
TRBV11-2,NA,17,NA,TRBJ2-1,TGTGCCAGCAGCTTAAGGTTTGGGACGAGCTCCTACAATGAGCAGTTCTTC,CASSLRFGTSSYNEQFF
TRBV18,TRBD2,12,NA,TRBJ2-1,TGTGCCAGCTCACCGGGACTAGCGGAGCAGTTCTTC,CASSPGLAEQFF
TRBV29-1,NA,13,NA,TRBJ1-2,TGCAGCGTTGAGCCCGGGACGGGCTATGGCTACACCTTC,CSVEPGTGYGYTF
TRBV19,TRBD1,12,NA,TRBJ1-1,TGTGCCAGTAAGGGGGACAGGGTATCGGCTTTCTTT,CASKGDRVSAFF
TRBV28,TRBD2,17,few,TRBJ2-7,TGTGCCAGCAGTCCCCCCGGACTAGCGGGAGCGAGCTACGAGCAGTACTTC,CASSPPGLAGASYEQYF
TRBV7-2,NA,16,NA,TRBJ1-1,TGTGCCAGCAGCCCTGACCGACAACGTAGGAACACTGAAGCTTTCTTT,CASSPDRQRRNTEAFF
TRBV9,NA,14,few,TRBJ2-1,TGTGCCAGCAGCGTAGAACCGGCGACGGGTGAGCAGTTCTTC,CASSVEPATGEQFF
TRBV7-9,NA,14,NA,TRBJ1-2,TGTGCCAGCAGCCCCGGGAAGACTACTTATGGCTACACCTTC,CASSPGKTTYGYTF
TRBV19,TRBD1,17,NA,TRBJ1-2,TGTGCCAGTAGTATTACCGGCTCAGGGGGCGGGCTCTATGGCTACACCTTC,CASSITGSGGGLYGYTF
TRBV30,NA,13,NA,TRBJ2-1,TGTGCCTGGAGTTTCCGGGGGAGGAGCGAGCAGTTCTTC,CAWSFRGRSEQFF
TRBV18,NA,15,NA,TRBJ1-2,TGTGCCAGCTCATCGTTAGGGGAGGGAGAGGATGGCTACACCTTC,CASSSLGEGEDGYTF
TRBV7-3,NA,14,NA,TRBJ2-3,TGTGCCAGCAGCTTAACACTAGCAACAGATACGCAGTATTTT,CASSLTLATDTQYF
TRBV7-9,NA,15,NA,TRBJ2-1,TGTGCCAGCAGCACCTTTGGCGGCACCTACAATGAGCAGTTCTTC,CASSTFGGTYNEQFF
TRBV19,NA,13,NA,TRBJ1-2,TGTGCCAGTCGGGAGAATACTAACTATGGCTACACCTTC,CASRENTNYGYTF
TRBV6-5,NA,13,NA,TRBJ2-7,TGTGCCAGCCGCCCTGTGGGTATAAACGAGCAGTACTTC,CASRPVGINEQYF
TRBV5-1,TRBD1,16,NA,TRBJ1-1,TGCGCCAGCAGCTTGAGGACAGGGTGGGACGGGACTGAAGCTTTCTTT,CASSLRTGWDGTEAFF
TRBV19,NA,14,NA,TRBJ2-5,TGTGCCAGTAGTTCCGACCCTCTGAGGGGGACCCAGTACTTC,CASSSDPLRGTQYF
TRBV6-6,TRBD1,16,once,TRBJ1-1,TGTGCCAGCAGACCCGCTTACGGGACAGTGAACACTGAAGCTTTCTTT,CASRPAYGTVNTEAFF
TRBV5-4,NA,14,NA,TRBJ1-1,TGTGCCAGCAGCTTGGACTGGGGGAACACTGAAGCTTTCTTT,CASSLDWGNTEAFF
TRBV15,NA,15,NA,TRBJ2-7,TGTGCCACCAGCAGACAAAGCGGAACGCACTACGAGCAGTACTTC,CATSRQSGTHYEQYF
TRBV6-1,TRBD1,15,NA,TRBJ1-2,TGTGCCAGCAGTGGGTACAGGGGGCCTCGCTATGGCTACACCTTC,CASSGYRGPRYGYTF